The TCR beta chain under discussion was sequenced for a study of preoperative IRX-2 immunotherapy in early breast cancer. This CDR3 has 13 residues. CDR1 is WSHSY, CDR2 SAAADI, per germline. V gave up 3 bases and J gave up 10 bases, with 10 bases separating them. Profiling relied on immunoSEQ multiplex PCR, and the TCRdb table lists in-frame clones only, not all of them. The repertoire holds approximately 680 clones, with roughly 70% as singletons. Indicated treatment: preoperative locoregional IRX-2 cytokine immunotherapy. This phase Ib study tested locoregional IRX-2 cytokine immunotherapy given before surgery.

V usage is TRBV10-2 and J usage is TRBJ1-6; possible D gene TRBD1, 5 bases. This TCR was sampled from a human donor with breast cancer. Sequences were derived from lymph node tissue, sampled before IRX-2 immunotherapy. The CDR3 DNA is TGCGCCAGCAGTGAAGTCAGGGTCTCACCCCTCCACTTT. This sequence encodes CASSEVRVSPLHF.